This entry describes one T cell receptor beta chain. Generated by immunoSEQ multiplex PCR, the TCRdb table keeps only in-frame clones and is missing some. The data hold approximately 110,000 clones, with around nine tenths observed a single time. These data are taken from a study of T cells after somatic rescue of genetic block. The sequenced sample consisted of peripheral blood mononuclear cells (PBMCs). This TCR derives from a woman aged 18 to 35.

The DNA for the CDR3 is TGTGCCAGCAGTCCTTCGGGGGGTGGACAAGAGACCCAGTACTTC. Amino acids: CASSPSGGGQETQYF. V and J are TRBV6-4 and TRBJ2-5, with TRBD2 matching 7 bases. CDR3 length: 15 residues. With 5 bases clipped from V and 2 bases from J, the junction kept 8 bases outside the gene matches. Germline V gene sequence: CDR1 MRHNA, CDR2 SNTAGT.